A selection of T cell receptor beta chains follows, all from one sample in a study of shared clonotypes between healthy human individuals. Measured with immunoSEQ multiplex PCR; TCRdb has only the in-frame clones, and not every one. The top ten clones hold 0.55% to 0.7% of a sample with over a million clones, 78% of them seen once. The sample comprised memory CD4+ T cells from PBMCs. Receptors were obtained from a man between 18 and 29 years old in good health. Some clones in this sample may be carry-over from other donors' samples. Both conserved end residues are part of each CDR3. The D gene is left open where the match is weak. Not all rows give a size; the values are once, few, many and, for expanded clones, a class.

size,V,D,length,J,CDR3,DNA
NA,TRBV18,NA,16,TRBJ1-1,CASSPPEAGRIAEAFF,TGTGCCAGCTCACCACCTGAGGCAGGGAGAATCGCTGAAGCTTTCTTT
NA,TRBV5-1,TRBD1,12,TRBJ1-2,CASSLQGQGYTF,TGCGCCAGCAGCCTACAGGGGCAGGGCTACACCTTC
few,TRBV10-1,TRBD2,15,TRBJ2-7,CASSPGLAGVGEQYF,TGCGCCAGCAGCCCCGGACTAGCGGGGGTGGGCGAGCAGTACTTC
NA,TRBV4-1,NA,17,TRBJ2-6,CASSQEAWVSGANVLTF,TGCGCCAGCAGCCAAGAGGCGTGGGTTTCTGGGGCCAACGTCCTGACTTTC
NA,TRBV7-9,NA,14,TRBJ2-7,CASSLVGDGRQQYF,TGTGCCAGCAGCTTAGTGGGAGATGGGCGACAGCAGTACTTC
NA,TRBV18,NA,15,TRBJ2-7,CASSPSSRGHYEQYF,TGTGCCAGCTCACCATCAAGCAGGGGACACTACGAGCAGTACTTC
NA,TRBV5-4,TRBD2,18,TRBJ2-1,CASSPGTSGSKSYNEQFF,TGTGCCAGCAGCCCCGGGACTAGCGGGAGTAAGTCCTACAATGAGCAGTTCTTC
NA,TRBV6-6,NA,13,TRBJ1-2,CASSRQGEYGYTF,TGTGCCAGCAGCCGGCAGGGAGAGTATGGCTACACCTTC
NA,TRBV11-2,TRBD2,15,TRBJ2-1,CASSLPSGTYNEQFF,TGTGCCAGCAGCTTACCTAGCGGGACCTACAATGAGCAGTTCTTC
NA,TRBV6-6,TRBD1,14,TRBJ2-7,CASSTGTGYYEQYF,TGTGCCAGCAGTACCGGGACAGGGTACTACGAGCAGTACTTC